A selection of T cell receptor beta chains follows, all from one sample in a study of OX40 agonist ivuxolimab in advanced cancers. The assay was immunoSEQ multiplex PCR, and TCRdb's table has in-frame clones only and misses some. The sample has around 70,000 clones; roughly 90% are singletons. The sample here was CD4+ or CD8+ T cells sorted from blood, taken in a trial of the OX40 agonist ivuxolimab. The receptors shown here come from an adult with an advanced solid tumor such as melanoma, head and neck, liver or kidney cancer. Each CDR3 is given with its conserved first and last residue. A D gene is named only where the DNA matches it firmly. The listing skips clone size in some rows; elsewhere it reads once, few, many or a size class.

d_gene: NA; v_gene: TRBV14; j_gene: TRBJ2-3; abundance: once; CDR3aa: CASSPLEGFGTDTQYF; CDR3nt: TGTGCCAGCAGCCCCTTGGAAGGTTTTGGCACAGATACGCAGTATTTT
d_gene: NA; v_gene: TRBV2; j_gene: TRBJ1-4; abundance: NA; CDR3aa: CASTRGSANEKLFF; CDR3nt: TGTGCCAGCACCCGGGGGTCGGCTAATGAAAAACTGTTTTTT
d_gene: NA; v_gene: TRBV4-3; j_gene: TRBJ2-3; abundance: NA; CDR3aa: CASSQVPPKITDTQYF; CDR3nt: TGCGCCAGCAGCCAGGTGCCACCCAAAATCACAGATACGCAGTATTTT
d_gene: TRBD1; v_gene: TRBV5-1; j_gene: TRBJ1-1; abundance: NA; CDR3aa: CASSRTGANTEAFF; CDR3nt: TGCGCCAGCAGCAGAACAGGGGCCAACACTGAAGCTTTCTTT
d_gene: NA; v_gene: TRBV28; j_gene: TRBJ1-4; abundance: NA; CDR3aa: CASSLGGQGFEKLFF; CDR3nt: TGTGCCAGCAGTTTAGGGGGGCAGGGGTTTGAAAAACTGTTTTTT
d_gene: TRBD1; v_gene: TRBV6-1; j_gene: TRBJ2-5; abundance: once; CDR3aa: CAIGQGRETQYF; CDR3nt: TGTGCCATTGGACAGGGGCGCGAGACCCAGTACTTC
d_gene: NA; v_gene: TRBV5-1; j_gene: TRBJ2-7; abundance: NA; CDR3aa: CASSFEPRLEQYF; CDR3nt: TGCGCCAGCAGCTTTGAACCCCGCCTGGAGCAGTACTTC
d_gene: TRBD1; v_gene: TRBV7-2; j_gene: TRBJ2-7; abundance: NA; CDR3aa: CASSSGTGRTYEQYF; CDR3nt: TGTGCCAGCAGCTCCGGGACAGGGAGAACGTACGAGCAGTACTTC
d_gene: TRBD1; v_gene: TRBV5-5; j_gene: TRBJ2-7; abundance: NA; CDR3aa: CASSSNRPGGFF; CDR3nt: TGTGCCAGCAGCTCCAACCGGCCAGGGGGTTTTTTC
d_gene: TRBD1; v_gene: TRBV30; j_gene: TRBJ1-4; abundance: NA; CDR3aa: CAWDRDWSEKLFF; CDR3nt: TGTGCCTGGGACAGGGATTGGAGTGAAAAACTGTTTTTT
d_gene: TRBD2; v_gene: TRBV25-1; j_gene: TRBJ2-1; abundance: NA; CDR3aa: CASSESLAASGRAYEQFF; CDR3nt: TGTGCCAGCAGTGAATCTCTCGCCGCCAGCGGGAGGGCCTATGAGCAGTTCTTC
d_gene: NA; v_gene: TRBV21-1; j_gene: TRBJ1-5; abundance: NA; CDR3aa: CASSPAGGSNQPQHF; CDR3nt: TGTGCCAGCAGCCCCGCCGGGGGGAGCAATCAGCCCCAGCATTTT
d_gene: NA; v_gene: TRBV29-1; j_gene: TRBJ2-7; abundance: NA; CDR3aa: CSVEVGEQYF; CDR3nt: TGCAGCGTTGAGGTGGGGGAGCAGTACTTC
d_gene: NA; v_gene: TRBV18; j_gene: TRBJ1-5; abundance: NA; CDR3aa: CASSPGSTQPQHF; CDR3nt: TGTGCCAGCTCACCGGGCAGTACTCAGCCCCAGCATTTT
d_gene: NA; v_gene: TRBV6-5; j_gene: TRBJ1-1; abundance: NA; CDR3aa: CASSDREGLREAFF; CDR3nt: TGTGCCAGCAGTGACCGGGAGGGACTACGTGAAGCTTTCTTT
d_gene: TRBD2; v_gene: TRBV6-5; j_gene: TRBJ2-3; abundance: NA; CDR3aa: CATSRRGGTDTQYF; CDR3nt: TGTGCCACCTCAAGGCGGGGGGGCACAGATACGCAGTATTTT
d_gene: NA; v_gene: TRBV7-2; j_gene: TRBJ2-3; abundance: NA; CDR3aa: CASSRGTDTQYF; CDR3nt: TGTGCCAGCAGCCGCGGCACAGATACGCAGTATTTT
d_gene: TRBD1; v_gene: TRBV7-9; j_gene: TRBJ1-1; abundance: NA; CDR3aa: CASSPRDRGNTEAFF; CDR3nt: TGTGCCAGCAGCCCACGGGACAGGGGGAACACTGAAGCTTTCTTT
d_gene: TRBD1; v_gene: TRBV29-1; j_gene: TRBJ1-1; abundance: NA; CDR3aa: CSVEETTGGTEAFF; CDR3nt: TGCAGCGTTGAAGAGACCACAGGGGGCACTGAAGCTTTCTTT
d_gene: NA; v_gene: TRBV11-2; j_gene: TRBJ2-5; abundance: NA; CDR3aa: CASSVGWGSEVQYF; CDR3nt: TGTGCCAGCAGTGTAGGGTGGGGTAGCGAGGTGCAGTACTTC
d_gene: NA; v_gene: TRBV28; j_gene: TRBJ2-5; abundance: NA; CDR3aa: CASSSPWRGRETQYF; CDR3nt: TGTGCCAGCAGTTCCCCTTGGAGGGGGAGAGAGACCCAGTACTTC
d_gene: NA; v_gene: TRBV6-5; j_gene: TRBJ1-1; abundance: NA; CDR3aa: CASSYSSFGSYTEAFF; CDR3nt: TGTGCCAGCAGTTACTCGTCTTTCGGCAGTTACACTGAAGCTTTCTTT
d_gene: TRBD1; v_gene: TRBV19; j_gene: TRBJ2-3; abundance: few; CDR3aa: CASIPGQGTTDTQYF; CDR3nt: TGTGCCAGTATCCCGGGACAGGGTACCACAGATACGCAGTATTTT
d_gene: NA; v_gene: TRBV18; j_gene: TRBJ2-1; abundance: NA; CDR3aa: CASSSRGQGTVFNEQFF; CDR3nt: TGTGCCAGCTCATCCCGCGGGCAGGGAACCGTGTTTAATGAGCAGTTCTTC
d_gene: TRBD1; v_gene: TRBV27; j_gene: TRBJ2-7; abundance: NA; CDR3aa: CASRRTGQGGEQYF; CDR3nt: TGTGCCAGCAGACGGACCGGACAGGGAGGCGAGCAGTACTTC
d_gene: NA; v_gene: TRBV6-5; j_gene: TRBJ1-3; abundance: NA; CDR3aa: CASWGGKGNTIYF; CDR3nt: TGTGCCAGCTGGGGAGGGAAAGGAAACACCATATATTTT